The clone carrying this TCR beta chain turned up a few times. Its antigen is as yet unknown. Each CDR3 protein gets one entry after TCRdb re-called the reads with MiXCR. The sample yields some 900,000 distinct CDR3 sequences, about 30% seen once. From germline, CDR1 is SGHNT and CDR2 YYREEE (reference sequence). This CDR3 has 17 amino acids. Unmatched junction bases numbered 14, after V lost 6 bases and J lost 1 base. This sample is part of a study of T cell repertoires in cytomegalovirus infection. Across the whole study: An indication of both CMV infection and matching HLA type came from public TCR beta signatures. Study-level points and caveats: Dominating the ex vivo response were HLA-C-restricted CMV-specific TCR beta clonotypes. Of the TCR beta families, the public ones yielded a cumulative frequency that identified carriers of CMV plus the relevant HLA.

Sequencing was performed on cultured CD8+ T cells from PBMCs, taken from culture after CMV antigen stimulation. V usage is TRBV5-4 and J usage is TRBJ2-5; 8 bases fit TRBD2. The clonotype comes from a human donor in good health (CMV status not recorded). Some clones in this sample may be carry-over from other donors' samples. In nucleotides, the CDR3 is TGTGCCAGCACCCGACGGGAGGGCCCGAAGATCCAAGAGACCCAGTACTTC. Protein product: CASTRREGPKIQETQYF.